These 8 T cell receptor beta chains originate from one sample sequenced in a study of blood T cell repertoires in COVID-19 (dated by TCRdb to the early 2020s). Library preparation used the immunoSEQ multiplex PCR assay. TCRdb stores this immuneACCESS table with in-frame sequences only. Part of the clones is absent; in the studies checked, under half of the shortfall reflects unresolved V genes, and no reason is known for the rest. For this sample the table gives around 620,000 clones, of which about 90% were detected only once. The ten largest clones add up to over 0.2% of the sample. The sequencing input was peripheral blood. All receptors derive from a young woman with acute or convalescent COVID-19.

This clone appeared once. The V call is TRBV5-1, the J call TRBJ2-1, with TRBD2 identical over 9 bases. CDR3 length: 15 amino acids. Germline V CDR1 and CDR2: SGHRS, YFSETQ. V gave up 3 bases and J gave up 5 bases; unmatched junction bases: 6. CDR3 sequence (DNA): TGCGCCAGCAGCTCAACCGGGACTAGCAACAATGAGCAGTTCTTC. Encoded protein: CASSSTGTSNNEQFF.

The rearrangement links TRBV28 to TRBJ1-5, with D possibly TRBD1 on 6 matching bases. Germline CDR1 reads MDHEN; CDR2 reads SYDVKM. Trimming removed 6 bases from V and 5 bases from J, with 14 bases in between. This CDR3 has 14 amino acids. The CDR3 coding sequence is TGTGCCAGCAGAACTAGGGGGTCCTATCAGCCCCAGCATTTT. It is translated as CASRTRGSYQPQHF.

The chain couples TRBV5-6 to TRBJ1-5, with 7 positions matching TRBD1. J gave up 3 bases and V 3 bases, and 3 bases lay outside the gene matches. Germline loops: CDR1 SGHDT, CDR2 YYEEEE. The CDR3 loop spans 14 amino acids. The CDR3 here is CASSWGQSNQPQHF. CDR3 in DNA: TGTGCCAGCAGCTGGGGACAGTCCAATCAGCCCCAGCATTTT.

This chain joins TRBV5-1 and TRBJ2-7; perhaps TRBD1 as D (6 bases). Germline assignment: CDR1 SGHRS and CDR2 YFSETQ. Trimming pared 4 bases from V and 0 bases from J, leaving 17 bases between. This CDR3 spans 16 amino acids. CDR3 residues: CASSPSSGVFSYEQYF. The CDR3 DNA sequence: TGCGCCAGCAGCCCCAGTTCAGGGGTTTTCTCCTACGAGCAGTACTTC. The variable domain in full, with the rest retrieved from reference TRBV5-1 and TRBJ2-7, is KAGVTQTPRYLIKTRGQQVTLSCSPISGHRSVSWYQQTPGQGLQFLFEYFSETQRNKGNFPGRFSGRQFSNSRSEMNVSTLELGDSALYLCASSPSSGVFSYEQYFGPGTRLTVT.

This CDR3 is CASSWDRVGYTF. The DNA of the CDR3 is TGCGCCAGCAGCTGGGACAGGGTCGGCTACACCTTC. The chain recombines TRBV5-1 with TRBJ1-2; 9 positions match TRBD1. This CDR3 spans 12 amino acids. The V gene end was trimmed by 3 bases and the J gene end by 8 bases; junction bases not matched to a gene: 2. Germline values: CDR1 SGHRS, CDR2 YFSETQ.

With regard to this clone: The sample holds other DNA sequences that translate to the same CDR3. The rearrangement links TRBV6-5 to TRBJ1-2; TRBD1 matches 9 bases. The CDR3 runs to 13 residues. With 5 bases clipped from V and 8 bases from J, the junction kept 6 bases outside the gene matches. CDR1 and CDR2 from the germline V gene are MNHEY and SVGAGI. The CDR3 spells CASSLDRGHGYTF. CDR3 DNA sequence: TGTGCCAGCAGTCTGGACAGGGGTCACGGCTACACCTTC.

The genes are TRBV15 and TRBJ2-7; maybe TRBD1 (6 bases). CDR3 length: 15 residues. V shed 0 bases and J shed 7 bases, with 16 bases lying between them. Germline CDR1 reads LNHNV; CDR2 reads YYDKDF (reference sequence). The CDR3 bases are TGTGCCACCAGCAGAGATAACGCCAGGGGAAGAGAGCAGTACTTC. Protein: CATSRDNARGREQYF.

This chain links TRBV14 with TRBJ2-2; no definite D call. The CDR3 consists of 13 residues. V dropped 7 bases and J dropped 0 bases, with 6 bases sitting between them. Germline V gene lookup returns CDR1 SGHDN and CDR2 FVKESK. This CDR3 reads CASTSTNTGELFF. CDR3 DNA: TGTGCCAGCACCTCTACGAACACCGGGGAGCTGTTTTTT.